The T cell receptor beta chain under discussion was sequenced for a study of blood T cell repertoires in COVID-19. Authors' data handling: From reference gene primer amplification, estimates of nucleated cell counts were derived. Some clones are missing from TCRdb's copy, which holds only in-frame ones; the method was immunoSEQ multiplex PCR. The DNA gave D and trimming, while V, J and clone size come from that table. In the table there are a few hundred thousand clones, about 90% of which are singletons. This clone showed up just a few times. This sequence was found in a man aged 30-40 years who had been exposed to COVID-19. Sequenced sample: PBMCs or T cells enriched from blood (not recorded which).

CDR3 amino acids: CASSQTAGEGQPQHF. The CDR3 DNA follows: TGCGCCAGCAGCCAAACGGCAGGGGAGGGTCAGCCCCAGCATTTT. V is TRBV4-1 and J is TRBJ1-5; a possible D gene is TRBD1 (6 bases). V lost 2 bases and J lost 6, with 14 bases in between. The CDR3 spans 15 residues. Per the germline V gene, CDR1 is MGHRA and CDR2 is YSYEKL.